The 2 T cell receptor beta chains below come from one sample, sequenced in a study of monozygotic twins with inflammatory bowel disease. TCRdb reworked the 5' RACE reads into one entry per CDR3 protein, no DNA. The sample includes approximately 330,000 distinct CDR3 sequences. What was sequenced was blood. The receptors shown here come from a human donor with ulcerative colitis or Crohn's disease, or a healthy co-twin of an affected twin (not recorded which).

The CDR3 loop reads CASSLGLVGTGELFF. V usage is TRBV28 and J usage is TRBJ2-2; TCRdb's D call of TRBD2 is untestable without DNA. Looked up from germline, CDR1 is MDHEN and CDR2 is SYDVKM. The CDR3 extends over 15 amino acids.

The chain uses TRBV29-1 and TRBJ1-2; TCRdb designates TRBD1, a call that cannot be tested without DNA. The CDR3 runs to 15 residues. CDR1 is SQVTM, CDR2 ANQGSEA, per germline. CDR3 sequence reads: CSVENYRDRGLGYTF. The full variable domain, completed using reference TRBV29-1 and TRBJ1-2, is SAVISQKPSRDICQRGTSLTIQCQVDSQVTMMFWYRQQPGQSLTLIATANQGSEATYESGFVIDKFPISRPNLTFSTLTVSNMSPEDSSIYLCSVENYRDRGLGYTFGSGTRLTVV.